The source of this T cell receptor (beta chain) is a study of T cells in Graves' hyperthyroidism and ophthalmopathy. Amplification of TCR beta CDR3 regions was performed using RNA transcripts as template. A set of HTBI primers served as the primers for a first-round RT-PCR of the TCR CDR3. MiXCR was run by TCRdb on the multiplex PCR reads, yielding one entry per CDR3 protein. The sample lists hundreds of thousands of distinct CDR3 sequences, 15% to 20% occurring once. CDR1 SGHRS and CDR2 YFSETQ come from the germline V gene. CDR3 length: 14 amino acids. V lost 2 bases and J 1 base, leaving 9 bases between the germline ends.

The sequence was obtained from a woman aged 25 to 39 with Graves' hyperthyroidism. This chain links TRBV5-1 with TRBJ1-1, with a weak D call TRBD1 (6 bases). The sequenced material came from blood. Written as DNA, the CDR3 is TGCGCCAGCAGCTTCGACAGGCCGAACACTGAAGCTTTCTTT. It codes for CASSFDRPNTEAFF.